Sequencing of this T cell receptor beta chain was carried out in a study of cytomegalovirus exposure and HLA in healthy donors. The wider study: Early on, a data release was issued that held roughly 86 million unique TCRs from HLA-typed donors.

Study results and limitations: More than 15,000 TCR beta sequences were associated with HLA alleles at 0.05 false discovery rate in a later analysis. Confirmation in vitro established that three CMV-associated chains were specific for CMV antigens.

With regard to this clone: The antigen is not known.

The germline CDR1 and CDR2 sequences are MNHNS and SASEGT. With 2 bases removed from V and 4 bases from J, the gap between germline ends came to 6 bases. The CDR3 spans 13 residues. The PCR made use of 60 Vbeta and 13 Jbeta primers. Method: immunoSEQ multiplex PCR; TCRdb's copy keeps in-frame clones and lacks some. This sample has around 110,000 clones, with approximately 79% found just once. The source material was PBMCs. The TCR comes from a man between 25 and 39 years old in good health and CMV-seronegative. V and J are TRBV6-1 and TRBJ1-5; D ambiguous. CDR3 coding DNA: TGTGCCAGCAGTGAAACGGGGAATCAGCCCCAGCATTTT. This sequence encodes CASSETGNQPQHF.